The sequence of this T cell receptor (beta chain) was determined in a study of T cell responses to AZD1222 COVID-19 vaccine. TCRdb's table, derived via immunoSEQ multiplex PCR, lists solely in-frame clones and lacks some. The sample includes about 110,000 clones, over 80% of them seen just once. Germline loops: CDR1 MRHNA, CDR2 SNTAGT. V lost 3 bases to trimming and J lost 3 bases; unmatched junction nucleotides: 1. The CDR3 sequence is 14 residues long. Second-dose timings of about 4 or about 12 weeks were pooled. The sequence derives from an adult who received the AZD1222 COVID-19 vaccine. Sequenced material: peripheral blood, taken 28 days after the second AZD1222 dose. The rearrangement links TRBV6-4 to TRBJ2-7; TRBD1 aligns across 11 bases. In nucleotides, the CDR3 is TGTGCCAGCAGTGAAGGGACAGGGGGCTACGAGCAGTACTTC. Amino acid sequence: CASSEGTGGYEQYF.